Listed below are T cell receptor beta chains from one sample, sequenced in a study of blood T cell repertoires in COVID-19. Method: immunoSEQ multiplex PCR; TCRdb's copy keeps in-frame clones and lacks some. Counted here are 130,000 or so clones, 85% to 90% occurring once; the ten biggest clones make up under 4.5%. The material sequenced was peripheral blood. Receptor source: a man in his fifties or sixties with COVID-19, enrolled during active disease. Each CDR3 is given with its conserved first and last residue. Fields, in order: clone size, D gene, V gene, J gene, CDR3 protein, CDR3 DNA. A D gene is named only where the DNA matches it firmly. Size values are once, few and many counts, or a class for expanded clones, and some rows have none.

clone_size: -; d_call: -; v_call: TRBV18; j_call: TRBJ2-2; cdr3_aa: CASSLTNTGELFF; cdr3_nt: TGTGCCAGCTCACTAACGAACACCGGGGAGCTGTTTTTT
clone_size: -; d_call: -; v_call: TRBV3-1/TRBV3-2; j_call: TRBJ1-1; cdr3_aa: CASSPTGLKNVVTEAFF; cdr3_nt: TGTGCCAGCAGCCCAACGGGACTCAAAAACGTCGTCACTGAAGCTTTCTTT
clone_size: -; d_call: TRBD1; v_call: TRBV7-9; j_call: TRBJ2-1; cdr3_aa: CASSRTGRVTYNEQFF; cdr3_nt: TGTGCCAGCAGCCGGACAGGGCGAGTAACCTACAATGAGCAGTTCTTC
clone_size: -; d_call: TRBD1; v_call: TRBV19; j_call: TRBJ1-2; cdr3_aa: CASTEDREYGYTF; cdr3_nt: TGTGCCAGTACCGAAGACAGGGAATATGGCTACACCTTC
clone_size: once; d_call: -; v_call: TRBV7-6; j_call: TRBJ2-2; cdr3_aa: CASSAYTGTGELFF; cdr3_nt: TGTGCCAGCAGCGCTTACACAGGGACCGGGGAGCTGTTTTTT
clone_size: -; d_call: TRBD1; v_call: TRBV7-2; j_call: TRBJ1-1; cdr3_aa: CASSFADRGKTEAFF; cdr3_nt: TGTGCCAGCAGCTTTGCGGACAGGGGGAAAACTGAAGCTTTCTTT
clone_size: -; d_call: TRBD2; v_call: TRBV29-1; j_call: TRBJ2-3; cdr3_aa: CSGGLVTDTQYF; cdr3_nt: TGCAGCGGGGGACTAGTCACAGATACGCAGTATTTT
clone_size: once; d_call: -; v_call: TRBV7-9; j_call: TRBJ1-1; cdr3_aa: CASSLGGANTEAFF; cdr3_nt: TGTGCCAGCAGCTTAGGCGGGGCGAACACTGAAGCTTTCTTT
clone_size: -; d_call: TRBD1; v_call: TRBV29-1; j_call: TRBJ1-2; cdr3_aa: CSSRTGGFSGYTF; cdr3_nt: TGCAGCTCCCGGACAGGGGGCTTTAGTGGCTACACCTTC
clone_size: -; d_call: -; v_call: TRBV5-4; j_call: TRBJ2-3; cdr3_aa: CASSRDFTDTQYF; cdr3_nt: TGTGCCAGCAGCCGGGACTTCACAGATACGCAGTATTTT
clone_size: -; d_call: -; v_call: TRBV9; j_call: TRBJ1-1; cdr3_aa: CASSVSGQGSEAFF; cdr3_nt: TGTGCCAGCAGCGTCTCTGGGCAGGGCTCTGAAGCTTTCTTT
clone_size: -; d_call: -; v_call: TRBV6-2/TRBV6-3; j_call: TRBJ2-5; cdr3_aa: CASSYIWAEETQYF; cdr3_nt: TGTGCCAGCAGTTACATATGGGCTGAAGAGACCCAGTACTTC
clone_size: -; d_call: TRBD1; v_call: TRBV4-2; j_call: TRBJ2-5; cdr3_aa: CASSPRQGPYSETQYF; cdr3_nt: TGTGCCAGCAGCCCTCGACAGGGCCCCTACTCTGAGACCCAGTACTTC
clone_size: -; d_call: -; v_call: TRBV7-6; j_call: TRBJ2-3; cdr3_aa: CASSSRQFSTDTQYF; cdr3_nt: TGTGCCAGCAGCTCTAGACAGTTTAGCACAGATACGCAGTATTTT
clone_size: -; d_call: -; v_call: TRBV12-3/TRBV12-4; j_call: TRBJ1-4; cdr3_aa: CASTTNEKLFF; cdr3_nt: TGTGCCAGCACTACTAATGAAAAACTGTTTTTT
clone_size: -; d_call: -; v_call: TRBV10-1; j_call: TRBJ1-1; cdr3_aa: CASSEGGGAATEAFF; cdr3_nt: TGCGCCAGCAGTGAGGGCGGAGGGGCGGCCACTGAAGCTTTCTTT
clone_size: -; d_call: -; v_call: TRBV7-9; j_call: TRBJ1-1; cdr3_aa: CASSFGLDTAFF; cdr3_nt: TGTGCCAGCAGCTTTGGGTTGGACACAGCTTTCTTT
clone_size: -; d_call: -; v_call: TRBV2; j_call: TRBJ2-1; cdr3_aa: CASSLQENYNEQFF; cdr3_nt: TGTGCCAGCAGCCTACAGGAGAACTACAATGAGCAGTTCTTC
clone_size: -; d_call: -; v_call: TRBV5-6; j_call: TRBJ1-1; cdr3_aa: CASSLRLAGTEAFF; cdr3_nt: TGTGCCAGCAGCTTAAGGTTGGCAGGTACTGAAGCTTTCTTT
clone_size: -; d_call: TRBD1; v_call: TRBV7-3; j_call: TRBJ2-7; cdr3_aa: CASSLTGDRSYEQYF; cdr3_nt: TGTGCCAGCAGCTTAACGGGGGACAGATCCTACGAGCAGTACTTC
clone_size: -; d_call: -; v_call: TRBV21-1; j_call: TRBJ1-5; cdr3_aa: CASYPGQGISNQPQHF; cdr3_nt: TGTGCCAGCTATCCGGGACAGGGTATAAGCAATCAGCCCCAGCATTTT
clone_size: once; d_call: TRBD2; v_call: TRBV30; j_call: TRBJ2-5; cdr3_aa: CAWSRPSGGDF; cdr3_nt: TGTGCCTGGAGTCGGCCTAGCGGGGGCGACTTC
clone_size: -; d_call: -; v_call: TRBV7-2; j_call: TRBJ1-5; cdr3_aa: CASSPRQSNQPQHF; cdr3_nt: TGTGCCAGCAGTCCACGACAGAGCAATCAGCCCCAGCATTTT
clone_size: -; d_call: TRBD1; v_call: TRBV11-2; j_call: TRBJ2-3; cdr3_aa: CASSQGASTDTQYF; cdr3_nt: TGTGCCAGCAGCCAGGGGGCAAGCACAGATACGCAGTATTTT
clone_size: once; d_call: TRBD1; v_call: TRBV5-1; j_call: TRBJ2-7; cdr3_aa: CASSLGNRGVYEQYF; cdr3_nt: TGCGCCAGCAGCTTGGGTAACAGGGGGGTGTACGAGCAGTACTTC
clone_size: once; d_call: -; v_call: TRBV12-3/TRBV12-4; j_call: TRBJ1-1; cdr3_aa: CASSPNTEAFF; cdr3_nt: TGTGCCAGCAGCCCTAACACTGAAGCTTTCTTT
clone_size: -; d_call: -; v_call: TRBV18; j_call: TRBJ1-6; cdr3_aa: CASSERVGDTNNSPLHF; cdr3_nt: TGTGCCAGCTCAGAGAGGGTAGGGGACACCAATAATTCACCCCTCCACTTT
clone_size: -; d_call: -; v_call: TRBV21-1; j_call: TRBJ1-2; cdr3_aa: CASSKVGFLQDRGGSGYTF; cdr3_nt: TGTGCCAGCAGCAAAGTTGGATTTCTCCAGGACAGGGGGGGATCTGGCTACACCTTC
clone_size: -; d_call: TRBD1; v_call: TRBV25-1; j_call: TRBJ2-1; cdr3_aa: CATAGGAYNEQFF; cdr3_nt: TGTGCCACCGCAGGGGGCGCCTACAATGAGCAGTTCTTC
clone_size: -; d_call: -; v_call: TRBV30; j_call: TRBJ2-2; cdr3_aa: CACDPGTPTGELFF; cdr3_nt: TGTGCCTGCGACCCCGGGACACCCACCGGGGAGCTGTTTTTT
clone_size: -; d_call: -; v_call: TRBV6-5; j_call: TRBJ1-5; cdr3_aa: CASSSGVFQPQHF; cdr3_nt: TGTGCCAGCAGCTCAGGGGTTTTTCAGCCCCAGCATTTT
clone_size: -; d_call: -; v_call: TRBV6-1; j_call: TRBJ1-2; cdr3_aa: CASSEGARYGYTF; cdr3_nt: TGTGCCAGCAGTGAAGGGGCCCGCTATGGCTACACCTTC
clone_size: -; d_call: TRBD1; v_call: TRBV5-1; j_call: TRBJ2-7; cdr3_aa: CASSSWTGIGYEQYF; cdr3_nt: TGCGCCAGCAGCTCATGGACAGGGATAGGGTACGAGCAGTACTTC
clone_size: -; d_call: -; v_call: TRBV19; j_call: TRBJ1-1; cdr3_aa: CASSYPNTEAFF; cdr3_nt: TGTGCCAGTTCCTATCCGAACACTGAAGCTTTCTTT
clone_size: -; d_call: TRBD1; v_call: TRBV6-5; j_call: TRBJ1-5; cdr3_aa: CASTPKAQGNQPQHF; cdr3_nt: TGTGCCAGCACCCCGAAGGCACAGGGGAATCAGCCCCAGCATTTT
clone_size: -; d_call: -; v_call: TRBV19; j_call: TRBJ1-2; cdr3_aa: CASRLAGYEDYGYTF; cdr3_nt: TGTGCCAGTAGACTAGCAGGGTATGAAGACTATGGCTACACCTTC
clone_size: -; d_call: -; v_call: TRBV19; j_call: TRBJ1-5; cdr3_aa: CASSISSDPNQPQHF; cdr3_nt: TGTGCCAGTAGTATTAGCTCAGACCCCAATCAGCCCCAGCATTTT
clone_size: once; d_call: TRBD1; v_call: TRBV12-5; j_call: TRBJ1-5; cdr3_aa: CASGLSDRERSNQPQHF; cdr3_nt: TGTGCTAGTGGTTTATCTGACAGGGAAAGAAGCAATCAGCCCCAGCATTTT
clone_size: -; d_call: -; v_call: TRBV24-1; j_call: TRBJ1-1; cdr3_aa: CATSDWSGRAFF; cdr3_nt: TGTGCCACCAGTGATTGGTCGGGAAGAGCTTTCTTT
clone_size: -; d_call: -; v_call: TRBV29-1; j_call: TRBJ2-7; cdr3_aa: CSVLDNAYEQYF; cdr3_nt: TGCAGCGTTTTGGACAATGCCTACGAGCAGTACTTC
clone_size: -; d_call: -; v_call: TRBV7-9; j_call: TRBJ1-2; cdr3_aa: CASSHGQNYGYTF; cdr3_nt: TGTGCCAGCAGCCATGGACAGAACTATGGCTACACCTTC
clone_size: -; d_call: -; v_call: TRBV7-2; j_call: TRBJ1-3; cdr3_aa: CASSAGYGNTIYF; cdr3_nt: TGTGCCAGCAGCGCGGGATACGGAAACACCATATATTTT
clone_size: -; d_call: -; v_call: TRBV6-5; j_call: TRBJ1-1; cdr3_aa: CASSRLSNTEAFF; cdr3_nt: TGTGCCAGCAGTCGACTCAGCAACACTGAAGCTTTCTTT
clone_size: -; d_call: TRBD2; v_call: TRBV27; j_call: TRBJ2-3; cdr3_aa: CASSPRLAGGSDTQYF; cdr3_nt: TGTGCCAGCAGCCCTAGACTAGCGGGGGGATCAGATACGCAGTATTTT
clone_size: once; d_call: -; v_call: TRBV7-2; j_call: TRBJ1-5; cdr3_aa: CASSPERGEANQPQHF; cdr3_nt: TGTGCCAGCAGCCCAGAGCGGGGGGAGGCGAATCAGCCCCAGCATTTT
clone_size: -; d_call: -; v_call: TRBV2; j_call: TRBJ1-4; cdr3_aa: CASKGKGATNEKLFF; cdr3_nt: TGTGCCTCAAAAGGGAAGGGAGCAACTAATGAAAAACTGTTTTTT
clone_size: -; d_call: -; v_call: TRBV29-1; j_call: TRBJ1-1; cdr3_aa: CSVEDHGTPNTEAFF; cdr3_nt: TGCAGCGTTGAAGATCACGGGACACCAAACACTGAAGCTTTCTTT
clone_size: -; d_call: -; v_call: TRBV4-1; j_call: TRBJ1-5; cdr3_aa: CASSQDMAGFQPQHF; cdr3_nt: TGCGCCAGCAGCCAAGATATGGCAGGTTTCCAGCCCCAGCATTTT